Presented here are 23 T cell receptor beta chains from one specimen sequenced in a study of technical replicates of blood from a few donors. Assay used: immunoSEQ multiplex PCR; TCRdb lists only in-frame clones, some missing. The sample gives 80,000 or so clones, less than 95% of which show up once; about 0.37% is in the top ten. Specimen: T cells isolated from PBMCs. The origin of the receptors is a human donor in good health.

CDR3 nucleotides: TGTGCCAGCAGCTTAGACGGTCTGGTCTCAGATACGCAGTATTTT. Amino acids: CASSLDGLVSDTQYF. The chain employs TRBV11-3 and TRBJ2-3; D uncertain. CDR1 is SGHNT, CDR2 YENEEA, per germline. The CDR3 sequence is 15 residues long. The germline V and J ends were trimmed by 0 bases and 4 bases, with 11 bases remaining between them.

This clone was seen a single time. V and J are TRBV28 and TRBJ1-1, with D possibly being TRBD1 (6 bases). The CDR3 is 15 amino acids. Trimming removed 4 bases at V and 0 bases at J, with 12 bases between. Germline values: CDR1 MDHEN, CDR2 SYDVKM. The CDR3 is CASSSAGALNTEAFF. CDR3 nucleotide sequence: TGTGCCAGCAGTTCCGCAGGGGCCCTGAACACTGAAGCTTTCTTT. Variable domain in full (rest from reference TRBV28 and TRBJ1-1): DVKVTQSSRYLVKRTGEKVFLECVQDMDHENMFWYRQDPGLGLRLIYFSYDVKMKEKGDIPEGYSVSREKKERFSLILESASTNQTSMYLCASSSAGALNTEAFFGQGTRLTVV.

This chain connects TRBV13 to TRBJ2-1, with TRBD2 identical over 8 bases. The CDR3 has 15 residues. Germline CDR1 is PRHDT and CDR2 is FYEKMQ (reference sequence). V dropped 4 bases and J dropped 2; count of bases not matched to a gene: 4. The CDR3 sequence is CASSSSGSAYNEQFF. The DNA for the CDR3 is TGTGCCAGCAGCTCGAGCGGGAGTGCCTACAATGAGCAGTTCTTC.

This clone appeared a few times. The genes are TRBV15 and TRBJ2-2; D not resolved. Germline CDR1 LNHNV, CDR2 YYDKDF (reference sequence). This CDR3 comprises 14 residues. V dropped 0 bases and J dropped 5 bases, with 7 bases sitting between them. CDR3 nucleotides: TGTGCCACCAGCAGAGATAAGGAGACCGGGGAGCTGTTTTTT. Its protein product is CATSRDKETGELFF.

The chain links TRBV9 to TRBJ2-1, with TRBD2 matching 15 bases. The ends lost 0 bases at V and 7 bases at J; junction bases unmatched: 14. The CDR3 is made up of 20 amino acids. Per the germline V gene, CDR1 is SGDLS and CDR2 is YYNGEE. CDR3 in amino acids: CASSVGLWTSGRAKSNEQFF. CDR3 coding DNA: TGTGCCAGCAGCGTAGGCTTATGGACTAGCGGGAGGGCTAAGTCGAATGAGCAGTTCTTC.

V and J are TRBV5-4 and TRBJ1-1; D gene uncertain. The CDR3 loop spans 13 amino acids. Germline values: CDR1 SGHNT, CDR2 YYREEE (reference sequence). Deletions cut 3 bases from V and 1 base from J, with 7 bases between. The CDR3 region has the DNA TGTGCCAGCAGCTACTCTAGGAACACTGAAGCTTTCTTT. Its translation: CASSYSRNTEAFF.

V is TRBV6-1 and J is TRBJ1-2; maybe TRBD1 (5 bases). The CDR3 sequence is 17 residues long. V was cut by 3 bases and J by 0 bases, with 17 bases left in between. Germline assignment: CDR1 MNHNS and CDR2 SASEGT. This CDR3 reads CASSEYRTPNANYGYTF. The CDR3 nucleotides read TGTGCCAGCAGTGAGTATAGGACACCGAACGCTAACTATGGCTACACCTTC.

The rearrangement joins TRBV6-1 to TRBJ1-2, with D tentatively TRBD1 (6 bases). V lost 2 bases, J lost 4 bases, and 17 bases lay in between. The CDR3 extends over 16 amino acids. CDR1 and CDR2 from the germline V gene are MNHNS and SASEGT. The CDR3 DNA follows: TGTGCCAGCAGTGAAATACAGGGCCCCCTTGTCTATGGCTACACCTTC. Translation: CASSEIQGPLVYGYTF.

V and J are TRBV5-1 and TRBJ2-7; TRBD1 matches 8 bases. Germline V gene data show CDR1 as SGHRS and CDR2 as YFSETQ. V gave up 4 bases and J gave up 5 bases; unmatched junction bases: 8. The CDR3 length is 14 residues. CDR3 amino acids: CASSPGTGPNEQYF. In DNA form, the CDR3 reads TGCGCCAGCAGCCCAGGGACAGGTCCCAACGAGCAGTACTTC.

This clone showed up just once. Written as DNA, the CDR3 is TGTGCCAGCAGTACGGGGAGAGATCAGCCCCAGCATTTT. This encodes CASSTGRDQPQHF. The chain links TRBV6-4 to TRBJ1-5; D gene ambiguous. This CDR3 has 13 residues. The V end lost 5 bases, the J end lost 5 bases, and 10 bases lay between the germline ends. CDR1 MRHNA and CDR2 SNTAGT come from the germline V gene.

CDR3 sequence reads: CASIPPCQETQYF. The DNA for the CDR3 is TGTGCCAGTATCCCCCCCTGCCAAGAGACCCAGTACTTC. V usage is TRBV19 and J usage is TRBJ2-5; D is unclear. CDR1 and CDR2 from the germline V gene are LNHDA and SQIVND (reference sequence). V lost 7 bases, J lost 1 base, and 10 bases lay in between. The CDR3 covers 13 residues.

The genes are TRBV29-1 and TRBJ1-2; TRBD1 aligns across 8 bases. Germline V lookup: CDR1 SQVTM, CDR2 ANQGSEA. V lost 1 base, J lost 10 bases, and 8 bases stayed unmatched. The CDR3 covers 13 residues. The CDR3 spells CSVEVGTGALYTF. The CDR3 nucleotides read TGCAGCGTTGAAGTCGGGACAGGCGCACTCTACACCTTC.

The gene calls are TRBV11-3 and TRBJ2-7; the D gene is possibly TRBD2 (6 bases). This CDR3 region has 14 residues. The V end lost 4 bases, the J end lost 1 base, and 11 bases lay between the germline ends. The germline gives CDR1 SGHNT, CDR2 YENEEA. In DNA, the CDR3 is TGTGCCAGCAGCTCCTGGACTATTTCCTACGAGCAGTACTTC. Residues: CASSSWTISYEQYF.

As DNA, the CDR3 is TGTGCCAGCAGTTTTATCCGGAGGGGTAAGGAGCAGTTCTTC. Protein sequence: CASSFIRRGKEQFF. The V call is TRBV28, the J call TRBJ2-1; D perhaps matches TRBD2 (6 bases). V dropped 3 bases and J dropped 10 bases, with 16 bases sitting between them. CDR1 and CDR2 from the germline V gene are MDHEN and SYDVKM. The CDR3 consists of 14 residues. Variable domain in full (rest from reference TRBV28 and TRBJ2-1): DVKVTQSSRYLVKRTGEKVFLECVQDMDHENMFWYRQDPGLGLRLIYFSYDVKMKEKGDIPEGYSVSREKKERFSLILESASTNQTSMYLCASSFIRRGKEQFFGPGTRLTVL.

The J gene is TRBJ1-1, the V gene TRBV7-2, with no clear D. Germline V gives CDR1 SGHTA, CDR2 FQGNSA. The V gene lost 5 bases and the J gene lost 2 bases, with 3 bases spanning the gap. CDR3 size: 11 residues. CDR3 region: CASSQNTEAFF. The CDR3 bases are TGTGCCAGCAGCCAAAACACTGAAGCTTTCTTT.

The gene calls are TRBV5-1 and TRBJ2-7, with TRBD2 matching 8 bases. This CDR3 has 16 amino acids. Trimming took 0 bases from V and 1 from J; bases not matched to a gene: 6. Germline V lookup: CDR1 SGHRS, CDR2 YFSETQ. This CDR3 reads CASSLGKRELSYEQYF. As DNA, the CDR3 is TGCGCCAGCAGCTTGGGTAAGCGGGAGCTATCCTACGAGCAGTACTTC.

The chain joins TRBV4-3 to TRBJ2-2; 9 positions match TRBD1. The V gene end was trimmed by 3 bases and the J gene end by 6 bases; junction bases not matched to a gene: 11. This CDR3 contains 17 residues. Per the germline V gene, CDR1 is LGHNA and CDR2 is YSLEER. The CDR3 loop is CASSQAGTGKFAGELFF. The CDR3 DNA sequence: TGCGCCAGCAGCCAGGCCGGGACAGGGAAGTTCGCCGGGGAGCTGTTTTTT.

This clone was recorded only once. The V call is TRBV5-1, the J call TRBJ2-7; 9 bases map to TRBD1. Trimming took 4 bases from V and 5 from J; bases not matched to a gene: 7. The CDR3 consists of 14 residues. The germline V gene has CDR1 SGHRS and CDR2 YFSETQ. The CDR3 DNA is TGCGCCAGCAGCGGGCTACAGGGGGCCCACGAGCAGTACTTC. Translation gives CASSGLQGAHEQYF. The entire variable domain, with the rest obtained from reference TRBV5-1 and TRBJ2-7, is as follows: KAGVTQTPRYLIKTRGQQVTLSCSPISGHRSVSWYQQTPGQGLQFLFEYFSETQRNKGNFPGRFSGRQFSNSRSEMNVSTLELGDSALYLCASSGLQGAHEQYFGPGTRLTVT.

The V and J genes are TRBV11-2 and TRBJ2-1; tentatively, D is TRBD2 (5 bases). The CDR3 runs to 13 residues. The V gene's germline CDR1 is SGHAT and CDR2 FQNNGV. Trimming pared 3 bases from V and 5 bases from J, leaving 8 bases between. The CDR3 DNA is TGTGCCAGCAGCTTCGGGGAAAACAATGAGCAGTTCTTC. Amino acids: CASSFGENNEQFF.

The CDR3, as DNA: TGTGCCAGCAGTGAAATAGCGGGAGAATACGAGCAGTACTTC. Its protein product is CASSEIAGEYEQYF. The rearrangement uses TRBV6-1 and TRBJ2-7; 9 nucleotides line up with TRBD2. V lost 2 bases to trimming and J lost 4 bases; unmatched junction nucleotides: 3. Looked up from germline, CDR1 is MNHNS and CDR2 is SASEGT. This CDR3 contains 14 residues.

The chain links TRBV19 to TRBJ1-5, with 11 bases identical to TRBD1. Losses at the gene ends were 4 bases for V and 7 bases for J; bases not matched to a gene: 3. This CDR3 contains 14 residues. CDR1 is LNHDA and CDR2 is SQIVND in the germline V gene (reference sequence). The CDR3 here is CASSTGQGDQPQHF. CDR3 bases: TGTGCCAGTAGTACGGGACAGGGGGACCAGCCCCAGCATTTT.

The gene calls are TRBV18 and TRBJ1-5; D might be TRBD1 (5 bases). This CDR3 contains 15 residues. In germline, CDR1 is KGHSH, CDR2 LQKENI. V lost 2 bases, J lost 5 bases, and 13 bases lay in between. Written as DNA, the CDR3 is TGTGCCAGCTCACCATCGGGGGGGACTCATCAGCCCCAGCATTTT. Translation: CASSPSGGTHQPQHF.

The J gene is TRBJ1-2, the V gene TRBV5-1; no reliable D call. Germline CDR1 SGHRS, CDR2 YFSETQ. V dropped 3 bases and J dropped 1 base, with 22 bases sitting between them. CDR3 size: 18 residues. CDR3 DNA: TGCGCCAGCAGCTATACCGGGAACACTCCTTCACATAACTATGGCTACACCTTC. Protein: CASSYTGNTPSHNYGYTF.